This entry is about one T cell receptor (beta chain). Its antigen is not known. TCRdb passed the 5' RACE reads through MiXCR, listing each CDR3 protein once. The table has just over 200,000 distinct CDR3 sequences, 9.5% seen once. The germline V gene has CDR1 SGHVS and CDR2 FQNEAQ. The V end was cut by 6 bases, the J end by 4 bases, with 20 bases between. The CDR3 totals 16 residues. The data belong to a study of T-cell memory formation after mild COVID-19. Study at large: TCR clusters were mostly confined to one donor each.

Overall study results and limits: Researchers report contracting CD4+ clones mostly in CM and EM, with CD8+ clones in EMRA. Among clones contracting day 15 to 85, CD4/CD8 was balanced, whereas later expanders leaned CD4+.

The gene calls are TRBV7-8 and TRBJ2-3, with D possibly matching TRBD1 (5 bases). The sequence was obtained from a man aged 18 to 30 who had mild COVID-19 (a few samples of this study predate the infection). Cell type and time point are not known. Specimen: PBMCs or a T cell subset sorted from them (not recorded which). The CDR3 region is CASSQGTNGVADTQYF. CDR3 bases: TGTGCCAGCAGTCAGGGTACGAATGGCGTCGCAGATACGCAGTATTTT.